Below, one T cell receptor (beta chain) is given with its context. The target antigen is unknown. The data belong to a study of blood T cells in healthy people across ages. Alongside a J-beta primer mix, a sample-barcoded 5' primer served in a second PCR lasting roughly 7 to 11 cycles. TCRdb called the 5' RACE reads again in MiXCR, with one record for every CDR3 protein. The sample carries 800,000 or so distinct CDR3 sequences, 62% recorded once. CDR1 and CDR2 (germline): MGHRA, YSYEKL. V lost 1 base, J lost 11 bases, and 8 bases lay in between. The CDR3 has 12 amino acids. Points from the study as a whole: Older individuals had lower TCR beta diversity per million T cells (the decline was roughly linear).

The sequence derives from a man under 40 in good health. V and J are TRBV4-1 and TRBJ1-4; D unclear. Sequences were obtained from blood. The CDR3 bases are TGCGCCAGCAGCCAAGTTGGGTATAAACTGTTTTTT. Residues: CASSQVGYKLFF.